This T cell receptor (beta chain) appears in the sequencing data of a study of a mutant IDH1 vaccine in newly diagnosed glioma. Trimming cost V 2 bases and J 5 bases; bases outside gene matches: 10. The CDR3 has 16 amino acids. CDR1 is MNHNY and CDR2 is SVGAGI in the germline V gene (reference sequence). TCRdb's table, derived via immunoSEQ multiplex PCR, lists solely in-frame clones and lacks some. The sample lists roughly 74,000 clones, 65% to 90% occurring once. Concerning this clone itself: Antigen specificity is unknown.

Time point given: week 23, last vaccination. A 20-mer mutant IDH1 peptide at 300 ug was injected subcutaneously with topical imiquimod. The origin of this receptor is a man aged 25-45 years with glioma. Some clones in this sample may be carry-over from other donors' samples. This rearrangement joins TRBV6-6 to TRBJ2-5; 8 positions match TRBD1. This sample comprised PBMCs, obtained from a glioma patient whose treatment included an IDH1 peptide vaccine. This CDR3 is CASSYGLDREEETQYF. Written as DNA, the CDR3 is TGTGCCAGCAGTTACGGTCTGGACAGGGAGGAGGAGACCCAGTACTTC.